This TCR beta chain was recorded in a study of cytomegalovirus exposure and HLA in healthy donors. Whole-study results and caveats: Immune exposure was documented only through CMV serostatus. Per a prior analysis, the majority of TCR beta V segments were productive roughly 87% or roughly 30% of the time. Confirmation in vitro established that a few CMV-associated chains were specific for CMV antigens. A later analysis found most CMV-associated TCR beta chains apparently HLA-restricted.

Primers for the PCR totalled 60 Vbeta and 13 Jbeta. The repertoire was sequenced with immunoSEQ multiplex PCR; TCRdb's copy has only in-frame clones and lacks some. The sample consists of about 160,000 clones, about 79% of them appearing once. There are a few counts of this clone. Its antigen remains unidentified. Germline CDR1 reads MGHDK; CDR2 reads SYGVNS. The CDR3 runs to 16 residues. V shed 4 bases, J shed 4 bases, and the junction held 12 bases outside the gene matches. V is TRBV25-1 and J is TRBJ1-1; 7 bases match TRBD1. Sequenced: PBMCs. The sequence was obtained from a woman aged 50 to 65 in good health and CMV-seropositive. The CDR3 DNA reads as TGTGCCAGCAGTGGGCCGACAGGGCCCGTGGGCACTGAAGCTTTCTTT. Protein sequence: CASSGPTGPVGTEAFF.